The 2 T cell receptor beta chains below were found in one sample sequenced in a study of blood T cells in healthy people across ages. A second about 7 to 11 cycle PCR used barcoded and J-beta primers. One entry per CDR3 protein results from TCRdb running MiXCR on the 5' RACE reads. The sample shows more than 800,000 distinct CDR3 sequences, 45% of them seen only once. Sequencing was done on a sample of blood. The source is a woman between 55 and 75 years old in good health.

V is TRBV2 and J is TRBJ2-3; unclear D gene. The V gene's germline CDR1 is SNHLY and CDR2 FYNNEI. The CDR3 spans 14 residues. V lost 2 bases, J lost 2 bases, and 8 bases lay in between. The CDR3 loop reads CASSELVFTDTQYF. DNA of the CDR3: TGTGCCAGCAGTGAATTAGTTTTCACAGATACGCAGTATTTT.

The chain uses TRBV2 and TRBJ2-1; no clear D. V lost 3 bases and J lost 5, with 5 bases in between. Germline V CDR1 and CDR2: SNHLY, FYNNEI. The CDR3 loop spans 12 amino acids. CDR3 in amino acids: CASSDEDNEQFF. The CDR3 nucleotides are TGTGCCAGCAGTGATGAGGACAATGAGCAGTTCTTC.